Below, 20 T cell receptor beta chains from the same sample are listed, as sequenced in a study of cytotoxic CD8 clonotypes in ibrutinib-treated CLL. Some clones are missing from TCRdb's copy, which holds only in-frame ones; the method was immunoSEQ multiplex PCR. The table shows hundreds of thousands of clones, with around 70% occurring only once. The sequencing here drew on PBMCs, taken after 24 months of ibrutinib treatment. These receptors were obtained from a human donor with chronic lymphocytic leukemia.

This clone was detected a few times. This chain uses TRBV20-1 with TRBJ2-7; D is unresolved. Germline-derived CDR1 and CDR2 are DFQATT and SNEGSKA (reference sequence). Trimming took 5 bases from V and 7 from J, leaving 9 bases between them. The CDR3 covers 10 residues. This chain's CDR3 is CSAGPGEQYF. CDR3 in DNA: TGCAGTGCTGGACCCGGTGAGCAGTACTTC.

The table lists this clone with a count of one. CDR3 DNA: TGCGCCAGCAGCTTGATACGGAAGGGGGACACTGAAGCTTTCTTT. Translated: CASSLIRKGDTEAFF. This rearrangement joins TRBV5-1 to TRBJ1-1; perhaps TRBD1 as D (6 bases). V shed 1 base and J shed 3 bases, with 13 bases lying between them. Per germline, CDR1 SGHRS and CDR2 YFSETQ. The CDR3 spans 15 residues.

This chain connects TRBV28 to TRBJ1-4, with 9 bases lining up with TRBD1. Trimming cost V 2 bases and J 8 bases; bases outside gene matches: 6. CDR1 MDHEN and CDR2 SYDVKM come from the germline V gene. The CDR3 loop spans 15 amino acids. CDR3 nucleotides: TGTGCCAGCAGTTTACCGGGACAGGGCCTGGAAAAACTGTTTTTT. Translated: CASSLPGQGLEKLFF.

The J gene is TRBJ2-2, the V gene TRBV5-1; D gene uncertain. The length of the CDR3 is 13 residues. Trimming took 0 bases from V and 1 from J, leaving 1 base between them. Germline CDR1 SGHRS, CDR2 YFSETQ. CDR3 residues: CASSLGNTGELFF. The CDR3 DNA reads TGCGCCAGCAGCTTGGGGAACACCGGGGAGCTGTTTTTT.

The chain links TRBV27 to TRBJ2-1, with a weak D call TRBD1 (6 bases). Trimming took 2 bases from V and 8 from J, leaving 19 bases between them. From germline, CDR1 is MNHEY and CDR2 SMNVEV (reference sequence). The CDR3 has 16 amino acids. The DNA for the CDR3 is TGTGCCAGCAGTTTAGTTTTCGCAGGGGCTGGAGATGAGCAGTTCTTC. It specifies CASSLVFAGAGDEQFF.

This clone appeared a few times. The genes are TRBV29-1 and TRBJ1-5; no clear D gene. Trimming pared 7 bases from V and 0 bases from J, leaving 13 bases between. The germline V gene encodes CDR1 SQVTM and CDR2 ANQGSEA. The CDR3 is made up of 14 amino acids. The CDR3 loop is CSASDGYSNQPQHF. DNA of the CDR3: TGCAGCGCCTCAGATGGGTATAGCAATCAGCCCCAGCATTTT.

The chain joins TRBV29-1 to TRBJ2-1, with D perhaps matching TRBD2 (5 bases). The V gene's germline CDR1 is SQVTM and CDR2 ANQGSEA. The V end was cut by 6 bases, the J end by 9 bases, with 21 bases between. This CDR3 has 14 residues. Here the CDR3 reads CSVDPSGVGIEQFF. CDR3 DNA sequence: TGCAGCGTCGACCCAAGTGGGGTCGGGATTGAGCAGTTCTTC.

Only a few counts were recorded for this clone. The chain carries TRBV2 and TRBJ2-7; possible D gene TRBD2, 6 bases. CDR1 and CDR2 from the germline V gene are SNHLY and FYNNEI. The CDR3 has 12 amino acids. Trimming removed 7 bases at V and 5 bases at J, with 12 bases between. The CDR3 is CASKGGINEQYF. In DNA form, the CDR3 reads TGTGCCAGCAAAGGCGGGATCAACGAGCAGTACTTC.

V usage is TRBV5-6 and J usage is TRBJ2-7; TRBD1 agrees at 9 bases. Per the germline V gene, CDR1 is SGHDT and CDR2 is YYEEEE. There are 15 residues in the CDR3. The junction had 15 bases not matched to a gene; V was cut back by 7 bases and J by 7 bases. The CDR3 loop reads CASLPNRGQRGEQYF. The CDR3 nucleotides are TGTGCCAGCCTCCCGAACAGGGGGCAACGAGGGGAGCAGTACTTC.

The table lists this clone with a few counts. The chain recombines TRBV4-2 with TRBJ2-7; no reliable D call. CDR1 and CDR2 from the germline V gene are LGHNA and YNFKEQ. V was pared by 1 base and J by 0 bases, with 10 bases between. CDR3 size: 15 residues. CDR3 sequence (DNA): TGTGCCAGCAGCCAAGTCGATCCCCTCTCCTACGAGCAGTACTTC. This translates into CASSQVDPLSYEQYF.

The V gene is TRBV9, the J gene TRBJ2-1; TRBD2 agrees at 9 bases. Per the germline V gene, CDR1 is SGDLS and CDR2 is YYNGEE. This CDR3 spans 16 amino acids. The V and J ends lost 0 bases and 4 bases, in that order; junction bases with no gene match: 5. For the CDR3, the DNA is TGTGCCAGCAGCGTAGCTCCTAGCGGGGTTTACAATGAGCAGTTCTTC. Translation: CASSVAPSGVYNEQFF. Full variable domain (rest looked up from reference TRBV9 and TRBJ2-1): DSGVTQTPKHLITATGQRVTLRCSPRSGDLSVYWYQQSLDQGLQFLIQYYNGEERAKGNILERFSAQQFPDLHSELNLSSLELGDSALYFCASSVAPSGVYNEQFFGPGTRLTVL.

The V gene is TRBV6-5, the J gene TRBJ2-7; TRBD1 agrees at 10 bases. CDR3 length: 15 amino acids. J gave up 2 bases and V 2 bases, and 3 bases lay outside the gene matches. CDR1 and CDR2 (germline): MNHEY, SVGAGI. The CDR3 loop is CASSYDRGPPYEQYF. CDR3 nucleotides: TGTGCCAGCAGTTACGACAGGGGGCCACCCTACGAGCAGTACTTC.

The chain joins TRBV7-3 to TRBJ2-3; possible D gene TRBD1, 6 bases. The CDR3 runs to 13 residues. The germline V gene has CDR1 SGHTA and CDR2 FQGTGA. V lost 5 bases to trimming and J lost 5 bases, with 11 bases between them. The CDR3 DNA is TGTGCCAGCAGCCCAGAGGGGGTAGATACGCAGTATTTT. This codes for CASSPEGVDTQYF. The entire variable domain, with the rest obtained from reference TRBV7-3 and TRBJ2-3, is as follows: GAGVSQTPSNKVTEKGKYVELRCDPISGHTALYWYRQSLGQGPEFLIYFQGTGAADDSGLPNDRFFAVRPEGSVSTLKIQRTERGDSAVYLCASSPEGVDTQYFGPGTRLTVL.

The chain is built from TRBV5-8 and TRBJ1-1; maybe TRBD1 (6 bases). This CDR3 region has 16 residues. V was trimmed by 0 bases and J by 4 bases, leaving 16 bases between them. Germline CDR1 and CDR2: SGHTS and YDEGEE. CDR3 protein: CASSLGFGTHITEAFF. The CDR3 DNA reads TGTGCCAGCAGCTTGGGATTCGGGACACACATCACTGAAGCTTTCTTT.

The chain recombines TRBV14 with TRBJ2-5, with TRBD2 identical over 8 bases. The ends lost 4 bases at V and 2 bases at J; junction bases unmatched: 9. The CDR3 contains 16 residues. Germline assignment: CDR1 SGHDN and CDR2 FVKESK. The CDR3 bases are TGTGCCAGCAGCCCAAAGCGGGAGTATGGTCAAGAGACCCAGTACTTC. It yields the protein CASSPKREYGQETQYF.

The genes are TRBV7-2 and TRBJ2-2; perhaps TRBD1 as D (6 bases). This CDR3 has 15 residues. V was cut by 5 bases and J by 7 bases, with 17 bases left in between. Germline CDR1 is SGHTA and CDR2 is FQGNSA. As DNA, the CDR3 is TGTGCCAGCAGCCTAGGGGCTGGGGGCGGCGGGGAGCTGTTTTTT. It is translated as CASSLGAGGGGELFF.

The J gene is TRBJ2-7, the V gene TRBV15; 7 positions agree with TRBD2. Germline V lookup: CDR1 LNHNV, CDR2 YYDKDF (reference sequence). V shed 0 bases and J 5 bases; nucleotides not matched to a gene: 10. The CDR3 runs to 16 residues. The CDR3 nucleotides read TGTGCCACCAGCAGAGATTGGCGCGGGAGAGAGGACGAGCAGTACTTC. This encodes CATSRDWRGREDEQYF.

The V call is TRBV2, the J call TRBJ1-5, with TRBD1 matching over 11 bases. V was clipped by 5 bases and J by 6 bases; unmatched bases: 6. There are 15 residues in the CDR3. Germline CDR1 SNHLY, CDR2 FYNNEI. The DNA of the CDR3 is TGTGCCAGCAGTTCGGACAGGGGGCTTCGTCAGCCCCAGCATTTT. It is translated as CASSSDRGLRQPQHF.

The gene calls are TRBV7-6 and TRBJ2-2, with 7 bases matching TRBD2. Per the germline V gene, CDR1 is SGHVS and CDR2 is FNYEAQ. J was trimmed by 4 bases and V by 1 base; bases with no gene match: 12. The CDR3 runs 18 residues. CDR3 region: CASSLVSLRGSFTGELFF. The CDR3 coding sequence is TGTGCCAGCAGCTTAGTTTCGTTGCGGGGGTCGTTCACCGGGGAGCTGTTTTTT.

This rearrangement joins TRBV29-1 to TRBJ2-5; D may be TRBD1 (5 bases). CDR1 SQVTM and CDR2 ANQGSEA come from the germline V gene. This CDR3 has 13 residues. V was trimmed by 4 bases and J by 4 bases, leaving 13 bases between them. The CDR3 protein is CSVGQNQRETQYF. The CDR3, as DNA: TGCAGCGTTGGACAGAACCAGAGAGAGACCCAGTACTTC.